The 15 T cell receptor beta chains reported below all come from one sample, sequenced in a study of blood T cell repertoires in COVID-19. Using immunoSEQ multiplex PCR, the repertoire was profiled, and TCRdb retains in-frame clones only, with some absent. The sample contains about 180,000 clones, under 90% of which appear only once. The sequenced material came from peripheral blood. These receptors all come from a human donor in a cohort sampled during active COVID-19.

This chain joins TRBV19 and TRBJ2-5; maybe TRBD1 (6 bases). This CDR3 has 15 amino acids. Germline V lookup: CDR1 LNHDA, CDR2 SQIVND (reference sequence). Trimming removed 5 bases from V and 4 bases from J, with 17 bases in between. CDR3 sequence: CASSPSAGARETQYF. The DNA for the CDR3 is TGTGCCAGTAGTCCGAGTGCAGGGGCCCGAGAGACCCAGTACTTC.

This clone was observed once. J is TRBJ2-7 and V is TRBV6-6, with 9 bases that match TRBD1. The CDR3 covers 14 residues. Germline trimming cut 4 bases from V and 3 bases from J; bases unmatched to any gene: 4. Per the germline V gene, CDR1 is MNHNY and CDR2 is SVGAGI (reference sequence). CDR3 bases: TGTGCCAGCAGTTCGGGACAGGGTGGCTACGAGCAGTACTTC. This sequence encodes CASSSGQGGYEQYF.

The chain is built from TRBV19 and TRBJ1-5, with D maybe TRBD1 (6 bases). Germline assignment: CDR1 LNHDA and CDR2 SQIVND (reference sequence). Deletions cut 2 bases from V and 4 bases from J, with 15 bases between. The CDR3 runs 16 residues. Written as DNA, the CDR3 is TGTGCCAGTAGTATATTACAGGGAATTGGGAATCAGCCCCAGCATTTT. It codes for CASSILQGIGNQPQHF. The variable domain in full, with the rest retrieved from reference TRBV19 and TRBJ1-5, is DGGITQSPKYLFRKEGQNVTLSCEQNLNHDAMYWYRQDPGQGLRLIYYSQIVNDFQKGDIAEGYSVSREKKESFPLTVTSAQKNPTAFYLCASSILQGIGNQPQHFGDGTRLSIL.

V usage is TRBV27 and J usage is TRBJ2-2; D may be TRBD1 (5 bases). The CDR3 runs to 15 residues. Germline V CDR1 and CDR2: MNHEY, SMNVEV (reference sequence). V was cut by 5 bases and J by 1 base, with 11 bases left in between. The CDR3 coding sequence is TGTGCCAGCAGTCCAAGGACAATGAACACCGGGGAGCTGTTTTTT. It codes for CASSPRTMNTGELFF.

The chain joins TRBV13 to TRBJ2-1, with 8 bases lining up with TRBD1. The junction had 5 bases not matched to a gene; V was cut back by 1 base and J by 6 bases. CDR3 length: 15 amino acids. The germline CDR1 and CDR2 sequences are PRHDT and FYEKMQ (reference sequence). DNA of the CDR3: TGTGCCAGCAGCTTAGCTACAGGGGGTCTCAATGAGCAGTTCTTC. This translates into CASSLATGGLNEQFF.

V and J are TRBV5-1 and TRBJ2-3; no clear D. Per germline, CDR1 SGHRS and CDR2 YFSETQ. Trimming cost V 2 bases and J 0 bases, with 7 bases left between them. This CDR3 has 14 residues. This CDR3 reads CASSLTSSTDTQYF. Written as DNA, the CDR3 is TGCGCCAGCAGCTTAACATCTAGCACAGATACGCAGTATTTT.

The chain recombines TRBV15 with TRBJ1-5; D not resolved. Germline loops: CDR1 LNHNV, CDR2 YYDKDF (reference sequence). This CDR3 contains 14 residues. V shed 5 bases and J shed 3 bases, with 11 bases lying between them. The CDR3 here is CATSQDGINQPQHF. The CDR3 DNA reads as TGTGCCACCAGCCAGGACGGGATCAATCAGCCCCAGCATTTT.

V gene TRBV13 combines with J gene TRBJ1-1, with D possibly TRBD1 on 5 matching bases. The germline V gene encodes CDR1 PRHDT and CDR2 FYEKMQ (reference sequence). This CDR3 is 13 amino acids long. The V end was cut by 7 bases, the J end by 5 bases, with 14 bases between. The chain's CDR3 is CASTQGEGTEAFF. The CDR3, as DNA: TGTGCCAGCACCCAGGGTGAAGGGACTGAAGCTTTCTTT.

The chain uses TRBV24-1 and TRBJ1-2; D is perhaps TRBD1 (5 bases). The CDR3 has 18 amino acids. Germline V gene lookup returns CDR1 KGHDR and CDR2 SFDVKD. The V end lost 4 bases, the J end lost 1 base, and 21 bases lay between the germline ends. CDR3 bases: TGTGCCACCAGTGAGCTAACCCGACAGACCCGCAATAACTATGGCTACACCTTC. This codes for CATSELTRQTRNNYGYTF.

The J gene is TRBJ1-1, the V gene TRBV5-1, with a weak D call TRBD1 (5 bases). The CDR3 is 18 residues long. Germline values: CDR1 SGHRS, CDR2 YFSETQ. V was trimmed by 5 bases and J by 1 base, leaving 24 bases between them. The chain's CDR3 is CASRRTFQGSTGNTEAFF. CDR3 nucleotides: TGCGCCAGCAGACGTACATTTCAGGGCTCAACCGGGAACACTGAAGCTTTCTTT.

The chain employs TRBV5-8 and TRBJ1-1; 8 bases align to TRBD1. Per germline, CDR1 SGHTS and CDR2 YDEGEE. Unmatched junction bases numbered 10, after V lost 2 bases and J lost 4 bases. CDR3 size: 16 residues. CDR3 nucleotides: TGTGCCAGCAGCTTAAGCGTGGCAACAGGGGGCACTGAAGCTTTCTTT. Translating it yields CASSLSVATGGTEAFF. The full variable domain, its missing parts supplied by reference TRBV5-8 and TRBJ1-1, is EAGVTQSPTHLIKTRGQQATLRCSPISGHTSVYWYQQALGLGLQFLLWYDEGEERNRGNFPPRFSGRQFPNYSSELNVNALELEDSALYLCASSLSVATGGTEAFFGQGTRLTVV.

V gene TRBV5-1 combines with J gene TRBJ1-1; tentatively, D is TRBD1 (5 bases). Trimming stripped 1 base from V and 2 bases from J, with 15 bases between. CDR1 SGHRS and CDR2 YFSETQ come from the germline V gene. The CDR3 is 16 amino acids. The CDR3 sequence is CASSLRAGLSNTEAFF. DNA of the CDR3: TGCGCCAGCAGCTTGCGGGCAGGGCTAAGTAACACTGAAGCTTTCTTT. Full variable domain (remainder filled in from reference TRBV5-1 and TRBJ1-1): KAGVTQTPRYLIKTRGQQVTLSCSPISGHRSVSWYQQTPGQGLQFLFEYFSETQRNKGNFPGRFSGRQFSNSRSEMNVSTLELGDSALYLCASSLRAGLSNTEAFFGQGTRLTVV.

The CDR3 DNA is TGTGCCAGCTCCAAAACAGGGGATAATTCACCCCTCCACTTT. Its translation: CASSKTGDNSPLHF. This chain uses TRBV18 with TRBJ1-6, with 7 bases aligning to TRBD1. Trimming removed 6 bases from V and 5 bases from J; junction bases left unmatched: 4. Germline V gene lookup returns CDR1 KGHSH and CDR2 LQKENI. The CDR3 is made up of 14 amino acids.

The chain is built from TRBV3-1 (or the pseudogene TRBV3-2) and TRBJ2-5; no clear D. This CDR3 comprises 12 residues. The ends were cut back, 4 bases at V and 1 base at J, with 4 bases in the middle. The V gene's germline CDR1 is LGHDT and CDR2 YNNKEL (reference sequence). Here the CDR3 reads CASSPLQETQYF. CDR3 coding DNA: TGTGCCAGCAGCCCACTCCAAGAGACCCAGTACTTC.

V is TRBV21-1 and J is TRBJ1-2; the D call in the table, TRBD1, was not verified against the DNA. TRBV21-1 is listed as a pseudogene. The CDR3 covers 12 residues. The chain's CDR3 is CASSATRGCYTF. The CDR3 DNA is TGTGCCAGCAGCGCCACCAGGGGGTGCTACACCTTC.